A single T cell receptor beta chain is shown here with its context. This record belongs to a study of blood T cell repertoires in COVID-19. The CDR3 consists of 17 residues. From germline, CDR1 is MDHEN and CDR2 SYDVKM. Losses at the gene ends were 4 bases for V and 4 bases for J; bases not matched to a gene: 7. In the study's own analysis: Amplification of reference gene primers provided the estimated nucleated cell counts. Sequencing used immunoSEQ multiplex PCR; TCRdb keeps in-frame clones, though not all of them. The V and J calls and clone size come from that table; D and trimming were worked out from the DNA. The sample comprises some 190,000 clones, around 83% of which are singletons, and less than 9% rests with the top ten.

The chain carries TRBV28 and TRBJ2-7; 16 nucleotides align to TRBD2. This sequence originates from a woman aged 55 to 70 with acute or convalescent COVID-19. The sample was peripheral blood. The CDR3 loop is CASSSSGLAGGLYEQYF. CDR3 nucleotide sequence: TGTGCCAGCAGTTCCTCGGGACTAGCGGGGGGGCTATACGAGCAGTACTTC.